These 18 T cell receptor beta chains share one sample of origin, sequenced in a study of shared clonotypes between healthy human individuals. Produced via immunoSEQ multiplex PCR; TCRdb's table is partial and in-frame only. Of approximately 1.5 million clones listed, nearly 99% were seen once; the top ten hold 0.45%. The sample taken for sequencing was naive CD4+ T cells sorted from blood. The subset: CD45RA+ positively selected. These receptors were taken from a man aged 30 to 45 in good health.

The rearrangement links TRBV4-1 to TRBJ2-3; no reliable D call. V was cut by 1 base and J by 2 bases, with 10 bases left in between. The CDR3 has 15 amino acids. CDR1 is MGHRA, CDR2 YSYEKL, per germline. The CDR3 DNA reads TGCGCCAGCAGCCAAGTAGGCATTCTCACAGATACGCAGTATTTT. Translated: CASSQVGILTDTQYF.

This clone was observed once. The chain has TRBV12-5 and TRBJ2-1; 11 nucleotides agree with TRBD2. With V trimmed by 3 bases and J by 8 bases, 6 bases remained unmatched. This CDR3 region has 15 residues. Per germline, CDR1 LGHNT and CDR2 FRNRAP. The chain's CDR3 is CASGLTSGRMDEQFF. The CDR3 coding sequence is TGTGCTAGTGGTTTAACTAGCGGGAGAATGGATGAGCAGTTCTTC.

This sequence joins TRBV7-2 and TRBJ2-2; tentative D call: TRBD2 (5 bases). CDR1 is SGHTA, CDR2 FQGNSA, per germline. The CDR3 length is 13 residues. The V and J ends lost 5 bases and 5 bases respectively, with 9 bases between them. The CDR3 DNA follows: TGTGCCAGCAGCATGGACTCGACCGGGGAGCTGTTTTTT. Its protein is CASSMDSTGELFF.

The chain couples TRBV7-8 to TRBJ2-4; D might be TRBD2 (6 bases). V was clipped by 1 base and J by 0 bases, with 13 bases between them. Germline assignment: CDR1 SGHVS and CDR2 FQNEAQ. The CDR3 is made up of 17 amino acids. The CDR3 sequence: CASSLGVGSRAKNIQYF. The CDR3 DNA reads TGTGCCAGCAGCTTAGGAGTCGGGAGCAGAGCCAAAAACATTCAGTACTTC. Filled out from reference TRBV7-8 and TRBJ2-4, the complete variable domain reads GAGVSQSPRYKVAKRGQDVALRCDPISGHVSLFWYQQALGQGPEFLTYFQNEAQLDKSGLPSDRFFAERPEGSVSTLKIQRTQQEDSAVYLCASSLGVGSRAKNIQYFGAGTRLSVL.

This chain connects TRBV28 to TRBJ1-2, with 9 bases identical to TRBD1. CDR1 is MDHEN, CDR2 SYDVKM, per germline. CDR3 size: 15 residues. After removal of 7 bases from V and 4 bases from J, the junction contained 10 bases not matched to a gene. The CDR3 protein is CASTPSGQGAYGYTF. The CDR3 DNA reads TGTGCCAGCACCCCCTCGGGACAGGGTGCCTATGGCTACACCTTC.

The CDR3 protein is CASSLYPTGQETQYF. As DNA, the CDR3 is TGTGCCAGCAGTCTTTACCCCACTGGGCAAGAGACCCAGTACTTC. The chain employs TRBV6-4 and TRBJ2-5; D not certain. CDR1 is MRHNA and CDR2 is SNTAGT in the germline V gene. V shed 5 bases and J shed 2 bases, with 15 bases lying between them. The CDR3 loop spans 15 amino acids.

The rearrangement joins TRBV5-1 to TRBJ1-2; D is undetermined. V was shortened by 0 bases and J by 5 bases, with 20 bases between the two germline ends. Per germline, CDR1 SGHRS and CDR2 YFSETQ. This CDR3 contains 17 residues. The CDR3 DNA sequence: TGCGCCAGCAGCTTGGCGGGCCTCCCGCCGTTAGTGTATGGCTACACCTTC. Translation: CASSLAGLPPLVYGYTF.

The rearrangement links TRBV6-6 to TRBJ2-1; D is perhaps TRBD1 or TRBD2 (5 bases each). This CDR3 contains 15 residues. V lost 5 bases to trimming and J lost 5 bases, with 16 bases between them. CDR1 and CDR2 (germline): MNHNY, SVGAGI (reference sequence). The CDR3 region is CASSPWGTNNNEQFF. The CDR3 nucleotides are TGTGCCAGCAGTCCCTGGGGGACCAACAACAATGAGCAGTTCTTC.

This chain links TRBV5-1 with TRBJ1-2; D is unclear. The CDR3 runs to 14 residues. V dropped 0 bases and J dropped 6 bases, with 12 bases sitting between them. The germline CDR1 and CDR2 sequences are SGHRS and YFSETQ. In DNA, the CDR3 is TGCGCCAGCAGCTTGGTAGCTGGCAGCGATGGCTACACCTTC. This gives the protein CASSLVAGSDGYTF.

The rearrangement uses TRBV5-6 and TRBJ2-3; possibly TRBD2 for D (6 bases). The CDR3 has 17 amino acids. Germline CDR1 is SGHDT and CDR2 is YYEEEE. The V end was cut by 4 bases, the J end by 2 bases, with 20 bases between. The CDR3 nucleotides are TGTGCCAGCAGCAAAAAAATACTAGCCGGGACCACAGATACGCAGTATTTT. It codes for CASSKKILAGTTDTQYF.

The chain is built from TRBV2 and TRBJ1-2; D gene uncertain. V gave up 6 bases and J gave up 1 base, with 9 bases separating them. Germline V gene data show CDR1 as SNHLY and CDR2 as FYNNEI. The length of the CDR3 is 13 residues. CDR3 residues: CASSATINYGYTF. The CDR3 coding sequence is TGTGCCAGCAGCGCTACAATTAACTATGGCTACACCTTC.

V usage is TRBV27 and J usage is TRBJ1-2, with 7 bases fitting TRBD1. The germline V gene has CDR1 MNHEY and CDR2 SMNVEV (reference sequence). CDR3 length: 14 amino acids. The ends lost 6 bases at V and 7 bases at J; junction bases unmatched: 11. Written as DNA, the CDR3 is TGTGCCAGCAGGAGAACCGGGACAGTTGGTGGCTACACCTTC. Translation gives CASRRTGTVGGYTF.

V is TRBV25-1 and J is TRBJ1-5, with D maybe TRBD1 (6 bases). The CDR3 is made up of 17 amino acids. Trimming removed 8 bases at V and 4 bases at J, with 24 bases between. Germline V gene lookup returns CDR1 MGHDK and CDR2 SYGVNS. The CDR3 region is CASSPGGLGARNQPQHF. The CDR3 DNA sequence: TGTGCCAGCTCGCCTGGGGGCTTGGGGGCGCGAAATCAGCCCCAGCATTTT.

The chain links TRBV5-8 to TRBJ1-2; a weak D match, TRBD1 (6 bases). CDR1 and CDR2 (germline): SGHTS, YDEGEE. Trimming shortened V by 4 bases and J by 4 bases, and 11 bases separated the two germline ends. This CDR3 spans 13 amino acids. The CDR3 DNA follows: TGTGCCAGCAGCGGGGGGCAGGGCTATGGCTACACCTTC. Encoded protein: CASSGGQGYGYTF.

This chain joins TRBV5-1 and TRBJ2-7; D could derive from TRBD1 or TRBD2 (5 bases each). V lost 4 bases and J lost 0, with 17 bases in between. The CDR3 loop spans 16 amino acids. CDR1 is SGHRS and CDR2 is YFSETQ in the germline V gene. Here the CDR3 reads CASSLTGTPSSYEQYF. CDR3 nucleotides: TGCGCCAGCAGCCTAACCGGGACCCCGAGCTCCTACGAGCAGTACTTC.

The rearrangement uses TRBV4-1 and TRBJ1-2; D is unclear. The CDR3 has 16 amino acids. Germline lookup yields CDR1 MGHRA and CDR2 YSYEKL. Deletions cut 3 bases from V and 4 bases from J, with 18 bases between. Written as DNA, the CDR3 is TGCGCCAGCAGCCATCTTCCCCGTGGCAGCATCTATGGCTACACCTTC. This translates into CASSHLPRGSIYGYTF.

A single count supports this clone. The chain recombines TRBV5-5 with TRBJ2-3, with 13 bases matching TRBD2. The junction had 8 bases not matched to a gene; V was cut back by 7 bases and J by 6 bases. The CDR3 totals 15 residues. The germline V gene has CDR1 SGHKS and CDR2 YYEKEE (reference sequence). DNA of the CDR3: TGTGCCAGCCTCGGACTAGCGGGAGTAACGGATACGCAGTATTTT. Encoded protein: CASLGLAGVTDTQYF.

The chain is built from TRBV5-1 and TRBJ1-1; the match to TRBD1 covers 7 bases. The CDR3 totals 15 residues. The V gene end was trimmed by 1 base and the J gene end by 2 bases; junction bases not matched to a gene: 5. CDR1 SGHRS and CDR2 YFSETQ come from the germline V gene. CDR3 coding DNA: TGCGCCAGCAGCTTGAGGACAGGAGTTAACACTGAAGCTTTCTTT. Translated: CASSLRTGVNTEAFF. The full variable domain, rest sourced from reference TRBV5-1 and TRBJ1-1, is KAGVTQTPRYLIKTRGQQVTLSCSPISGHRSVSWYQQTPGQGLQFLFEYFSETQRNKGNFPGRFSGRQFSNSRSEMNVSTLELGDSALYLCASSLRTGVNTEAFFGQGTRLTVV.